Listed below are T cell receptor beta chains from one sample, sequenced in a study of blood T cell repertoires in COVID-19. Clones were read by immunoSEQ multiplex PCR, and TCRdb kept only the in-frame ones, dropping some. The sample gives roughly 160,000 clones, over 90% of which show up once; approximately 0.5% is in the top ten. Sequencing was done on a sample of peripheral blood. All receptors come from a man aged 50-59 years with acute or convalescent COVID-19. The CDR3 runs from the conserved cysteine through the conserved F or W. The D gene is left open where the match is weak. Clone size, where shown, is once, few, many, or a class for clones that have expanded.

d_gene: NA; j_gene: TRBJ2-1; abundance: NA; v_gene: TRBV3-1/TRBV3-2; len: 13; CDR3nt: TGTGCCAGCAGCCGAGGATATTACAATGAGCAGTTCTTC; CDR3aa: CASSRGYYNEQFF
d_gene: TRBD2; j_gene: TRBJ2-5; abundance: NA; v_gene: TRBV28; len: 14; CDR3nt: TGTGCCAGCAGAATTAGCGGGGGCCGGGAGACCCAGTACTTC; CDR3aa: CASRISGGRETQYF
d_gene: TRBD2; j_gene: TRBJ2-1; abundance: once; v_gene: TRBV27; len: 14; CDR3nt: TGTGCCAGCAGTTTAGCCCTAGCGGGAGATGAGCAGTTCTTC; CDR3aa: CASSLALAGDEQFF
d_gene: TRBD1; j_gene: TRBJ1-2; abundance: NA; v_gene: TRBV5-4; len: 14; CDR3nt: TGTGCCAGCAGAGGTGGACAGGGGGACTATGGCTACACCTTC; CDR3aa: CASRGGQGDYGYTF
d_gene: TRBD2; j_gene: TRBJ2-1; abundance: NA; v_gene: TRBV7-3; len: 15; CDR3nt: TGTGCCAGCAGCTTAGCGGGAGGCGGTATGAATGAGCAGTTCTTC; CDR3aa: CASSLAGGGMNEQFF
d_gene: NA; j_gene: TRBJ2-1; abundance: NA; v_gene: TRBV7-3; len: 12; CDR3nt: TGTGCCAGCAGCCCCTCCGGTCATGAGCAGTTCTTC; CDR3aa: CASSPSGHEQFF
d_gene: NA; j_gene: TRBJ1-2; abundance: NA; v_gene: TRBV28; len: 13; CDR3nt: TGTGCCAGCAGTGAGGGAGTAGACTATGGCTACACCTTC; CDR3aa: CASSEGVDYGYTF
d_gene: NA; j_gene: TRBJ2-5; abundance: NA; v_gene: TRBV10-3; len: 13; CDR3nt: TGTGCCATCAATTCTGGAGGTGGAGAGACCCAGTACTTC; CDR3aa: CAINSGGGETQYF
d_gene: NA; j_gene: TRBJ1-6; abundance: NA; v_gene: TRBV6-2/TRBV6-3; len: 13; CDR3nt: TGTGCCAGCAGTACCCCCCGGGATTCACCCCTCCACTTT; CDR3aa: CASSTPRDSPLHF
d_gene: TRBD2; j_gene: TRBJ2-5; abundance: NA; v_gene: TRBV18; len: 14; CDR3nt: TGTGCCAGCTCAGCCGGGGACGAGCGGGGGAATTCGAACTTC; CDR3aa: CASSAGDERGNSNF
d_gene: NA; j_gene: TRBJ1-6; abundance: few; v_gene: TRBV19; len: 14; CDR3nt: TGTGCCAGTAGTATTAACAGTGATAATTCACCCCTCCACTTT; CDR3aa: CASSINSDNSPLHF
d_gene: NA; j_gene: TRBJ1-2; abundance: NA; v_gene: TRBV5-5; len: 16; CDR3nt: TGTGCCAGCAGCTTGGAGCCGGGACAAACTAACTATGGCTACACCTTC; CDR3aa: CASSLEPGQTNYGYTF
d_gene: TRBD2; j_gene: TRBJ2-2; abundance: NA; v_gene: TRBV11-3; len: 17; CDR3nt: TGTGCCAGCAGCTTAGATGGACTAGCGGGAGACACCGGGGAGCTGTTTTTT; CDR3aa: CASSLDGLAGDTGELFF
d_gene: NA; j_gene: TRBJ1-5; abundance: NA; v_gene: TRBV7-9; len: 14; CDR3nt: TGTGCCAGCGCTTCGGGGGGAAGCAATCAGCCCCAGCATTTT; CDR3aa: CASASGGSNQPQHF
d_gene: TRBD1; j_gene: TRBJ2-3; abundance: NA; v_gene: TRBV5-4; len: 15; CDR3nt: TGTGCCAGCAGCTTCCCGGGACAGGGCTTCAATACGCAGTATTTT; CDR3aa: CASSFPGQGFNTQYF
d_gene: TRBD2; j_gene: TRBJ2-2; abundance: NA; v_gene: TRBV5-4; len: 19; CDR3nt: TGTGCCAGCAGCCATCCAACAACTGATAGCGGGGAAGACACCGGGGAGCTGTTTTTT; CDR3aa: CASSHPTTDSGEDTGELFF
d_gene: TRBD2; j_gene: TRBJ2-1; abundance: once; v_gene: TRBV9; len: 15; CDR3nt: TGTGCCAGCAACTCTCGTGGGCTAGCGGGAGATGAGCAGTTCTTC; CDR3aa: CASNSRGLAGDEQFF
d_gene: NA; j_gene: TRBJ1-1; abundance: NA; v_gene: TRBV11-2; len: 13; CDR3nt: TGTGCCAGCAGCTTGCAGGGGAACACTGAAGCTTTCTTT; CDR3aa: CASSLQGNTEAFF
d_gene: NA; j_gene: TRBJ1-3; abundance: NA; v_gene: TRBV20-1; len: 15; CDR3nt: TGCAGTGCTAGTCCTCGAGGGTCTTGGGGAAACACCATATATTTT; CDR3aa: CSASPRGSWGNTIYF
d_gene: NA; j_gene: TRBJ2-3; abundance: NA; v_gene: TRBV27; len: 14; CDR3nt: TGTGCCAGCAGTTTAGCACAGGGAACAGATACGCAGTATTTT; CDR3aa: CASSLAQGTDTQYF
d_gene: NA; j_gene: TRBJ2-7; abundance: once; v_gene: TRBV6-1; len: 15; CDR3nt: TGTGCCAGCAGTGAATTGTGGGAGATTATGTACGAGCAGTACTTC; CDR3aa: CASSELWEIMYEQYF
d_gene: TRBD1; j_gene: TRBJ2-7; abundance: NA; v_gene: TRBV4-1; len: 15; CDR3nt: TGCGCCAGCAGCGGCCGGGACAGGGACCCCTACGAGCAGTACTTC; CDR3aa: CASSGRDRDPYEQYF
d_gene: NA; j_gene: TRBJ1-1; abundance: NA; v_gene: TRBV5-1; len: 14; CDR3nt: TGCGCCAGCAGCTTCGAGGAGTCGGGTACTGAAGCTTTCTTT; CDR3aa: CASSFEESGTEAFF
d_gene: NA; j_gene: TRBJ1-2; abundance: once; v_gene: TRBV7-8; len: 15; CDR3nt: TGTGCCAGCAGCTTAGCCTCCCGGGAGAACTATGGCTACACCTTC; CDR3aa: CASSLASRENYGYTF
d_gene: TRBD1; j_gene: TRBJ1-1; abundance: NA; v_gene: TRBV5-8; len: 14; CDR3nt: TGTGCCAGCAGCTTGGGACAGGGCTCCACTGAAGCTTTCTTT; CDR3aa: CASSLGQGSTEAFF
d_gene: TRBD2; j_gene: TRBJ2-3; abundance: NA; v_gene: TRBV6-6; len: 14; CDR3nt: TGTGCCAGCAGCCGCGCTAGCGGGGGTGATACGCAGTATTTT; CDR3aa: CASSRASGGDTQYF
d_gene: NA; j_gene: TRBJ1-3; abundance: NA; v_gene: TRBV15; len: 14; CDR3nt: TGTGCCACCAGCAGAGATGCCGGTGGAAACACCATATATTTT; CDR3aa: CATSRDAGGNTIYF
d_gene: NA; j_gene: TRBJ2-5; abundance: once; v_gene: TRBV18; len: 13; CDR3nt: TGTGCCAGCTCACTTGCCGAGGCGGGGACCCAGTACTTC; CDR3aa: CASSLAEAGTQYF
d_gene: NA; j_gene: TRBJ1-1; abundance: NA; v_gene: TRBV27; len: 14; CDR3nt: TGTGCCAGCAGTTTACGGGGGGTGGACACTGAAGCTTTCTTT; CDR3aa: CASSLRGVDTEAFF
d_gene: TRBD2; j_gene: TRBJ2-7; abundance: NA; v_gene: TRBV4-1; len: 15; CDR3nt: TGCGCCAGCAGACACAGACTAGCGGGAGACTACGAGCAGTACTTC; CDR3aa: CASRHRLAGDYEQYF
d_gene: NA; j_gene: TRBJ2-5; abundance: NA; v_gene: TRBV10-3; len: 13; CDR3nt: TGTGCCATCAGAGGGACTGGGAAAGAGACCCAGTACTTC; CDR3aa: CAIRGTGKETQYF
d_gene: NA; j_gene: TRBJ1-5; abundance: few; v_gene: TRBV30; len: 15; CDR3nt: TGTGCCTGGACCGCCCGGGGGGCCGGCAATCAGCCCCAGCATTTT; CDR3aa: CAWTARGAGNQPQHF
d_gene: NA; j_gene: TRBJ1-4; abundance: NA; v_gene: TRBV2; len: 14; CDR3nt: TGTGCCAGCAGTGTAGAAGGGGGTAATGAAAAACTGTTTTTT; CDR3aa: CASSVEGGNEKLFF
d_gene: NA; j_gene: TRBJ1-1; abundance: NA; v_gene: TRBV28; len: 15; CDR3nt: TGTGCCAGCAGTCCACGAGGTTACATGAACACTGAAGCTTTCTTT; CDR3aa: CASSPRGYMNTEAFF
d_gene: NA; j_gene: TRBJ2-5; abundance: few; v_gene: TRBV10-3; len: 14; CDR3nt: TGTGCCATCAGTGAGGGACAGAACCAAGAGACCCAGTACTTC; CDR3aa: CAISEGQNQETQYF
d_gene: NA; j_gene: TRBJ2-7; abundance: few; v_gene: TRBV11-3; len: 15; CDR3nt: TGTGCCAGCAGCTTAACGGGAGAAAGCTCCTACGAGCAGTACTTC; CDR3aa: CASSLTGESSYEQYF
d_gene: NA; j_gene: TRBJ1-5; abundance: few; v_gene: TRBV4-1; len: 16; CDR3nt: TGCGCCAGCAGCCAAGGCCTCCAGGGGAGCAATCAGCCCCAGCATTTT; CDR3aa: CASSQGLQGSNQPQHF
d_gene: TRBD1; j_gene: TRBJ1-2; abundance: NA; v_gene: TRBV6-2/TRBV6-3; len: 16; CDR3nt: TGTGCCAGCAGCCCCGGGACAGGGAGACTTCCGTATGGCTACACCTTC; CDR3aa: CASSPGTGRLPYGYTF
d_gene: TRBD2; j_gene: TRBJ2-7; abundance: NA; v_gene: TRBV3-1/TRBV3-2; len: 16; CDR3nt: TGTGCCAGCAGCCTTTCCTTAGCGGGCATGTCCTACGAGCAGTACTTC; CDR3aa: CASSLSLAGMSYEQYF
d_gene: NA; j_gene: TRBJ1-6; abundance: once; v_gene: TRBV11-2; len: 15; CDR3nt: TGTGCCAGCAGCTTAGCCCGGGATCATAATTCACCCCTCCACTTT; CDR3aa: CASSLARDHNSPLHF
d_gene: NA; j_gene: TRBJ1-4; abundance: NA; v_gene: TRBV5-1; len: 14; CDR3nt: TGCGCCAGCAGCTTTGGGCCGGTTAATGAAAAACTGTTTTTT; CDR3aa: CASSFGPVNEKLFF
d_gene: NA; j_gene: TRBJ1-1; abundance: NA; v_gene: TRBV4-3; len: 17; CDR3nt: TGCGCCAGCAGCCAAGTCGGGACACCCTTAATGAACACTGAAGCTTTCTTT; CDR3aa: CASSQVGTPLMNTEAFF
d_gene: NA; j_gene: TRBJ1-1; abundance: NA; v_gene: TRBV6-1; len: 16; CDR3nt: TGTGCCAGCAGTGGGAGGGGGGGGACAATGAACACTGAAGCTTTCTTT; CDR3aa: CASSGRGGTMNTEAFF
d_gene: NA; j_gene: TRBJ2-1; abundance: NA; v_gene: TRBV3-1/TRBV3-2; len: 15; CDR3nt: TGTGCCAGCAGCCAAGACATTGTAGACAGTTCCGTGCAGTTCTTC; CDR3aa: CASSQDIVDSSVQFF
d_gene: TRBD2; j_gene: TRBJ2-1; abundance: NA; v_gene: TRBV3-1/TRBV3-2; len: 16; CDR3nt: TGTGCCAGCAGCCAAAATAGCGGGGGGGCCTACAATGAGCAGTTCTTC; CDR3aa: CASSQNSGGAYNEQFF
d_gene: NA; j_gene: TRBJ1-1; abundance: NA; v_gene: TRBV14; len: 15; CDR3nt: TGTGCCAGCAGCCATCTTTCCGTCGGTTGGACTGAAGCTTTCTTT; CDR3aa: CASSHLSVGWTEAFF
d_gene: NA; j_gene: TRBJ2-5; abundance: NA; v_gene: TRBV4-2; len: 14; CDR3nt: TGTGCCAGCAGCCAAGAGGGAGAGGGAGAGACCCAGTACTTC; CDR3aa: CASSQEGEGETQYF
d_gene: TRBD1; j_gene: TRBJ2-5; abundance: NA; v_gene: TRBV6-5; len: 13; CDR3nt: TGTGCCAGTAGGGACAGGGGGCGAGAGACCCAGTACTTC; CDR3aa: CASRDRGRETQYF
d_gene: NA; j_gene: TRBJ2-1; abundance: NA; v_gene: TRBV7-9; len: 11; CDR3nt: TGTGCCAGCAGGAACAACAATGAGCAGTTCTTC; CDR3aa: CASRNNNEQFF
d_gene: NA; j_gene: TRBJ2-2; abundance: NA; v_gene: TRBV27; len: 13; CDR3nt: TGTGCCAGCAGTTTAGGGGGGACCGGGGAGCTGTTTTTT; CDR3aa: CASSLGGTGELFF
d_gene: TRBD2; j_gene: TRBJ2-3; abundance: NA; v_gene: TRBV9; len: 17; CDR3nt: TGTGCCAGCAGCTCCATGACTAGCAGCACTAGCACAGATACGCAGTATTTT; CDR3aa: CASSSMTSSTSTDTQYF
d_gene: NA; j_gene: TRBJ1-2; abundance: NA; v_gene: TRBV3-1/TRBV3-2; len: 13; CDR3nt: TGTGCCAGCAGCCGCAGGGGATCCTATGGCTACACCTTC; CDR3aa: CASSRRGSYGYTF
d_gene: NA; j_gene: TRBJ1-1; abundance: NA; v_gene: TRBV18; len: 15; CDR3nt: TGTGCCAGCTCACCGACCGGGGTTCTTCCCACTGAAGCTTTCTTT; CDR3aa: CASSPTGVLPTEAFF
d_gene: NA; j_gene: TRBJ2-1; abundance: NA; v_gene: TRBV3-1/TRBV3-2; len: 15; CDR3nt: TGTGCCAGCAGCCAAGACTTAGCCCCCTACAATGAGCAGTTCTTC; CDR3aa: CASSQDLAPYNEQFF
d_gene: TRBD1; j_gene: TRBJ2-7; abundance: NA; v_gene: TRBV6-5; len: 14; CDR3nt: TGTGCCAGCAGCTTGGGACAGATAACCTACGAGCAGTACTTC; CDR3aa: CASSLGQITYEQYF